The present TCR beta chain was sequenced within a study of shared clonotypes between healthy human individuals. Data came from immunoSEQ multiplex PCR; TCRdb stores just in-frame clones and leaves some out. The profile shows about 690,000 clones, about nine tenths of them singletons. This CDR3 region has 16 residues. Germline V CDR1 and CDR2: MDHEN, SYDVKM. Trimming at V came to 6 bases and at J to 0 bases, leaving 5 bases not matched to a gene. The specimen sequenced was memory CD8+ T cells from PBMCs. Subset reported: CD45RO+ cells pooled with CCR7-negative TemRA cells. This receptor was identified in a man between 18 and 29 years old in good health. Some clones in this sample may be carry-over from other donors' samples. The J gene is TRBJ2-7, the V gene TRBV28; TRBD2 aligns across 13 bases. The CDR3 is CASSLGTSGNSYEQYF. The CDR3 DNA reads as TGTGCCAGCAGCCTAGGGACTAGCGGGAACTCCTACGAGCAGTACTTC.